This section outlines one TCR beta chain sequence together with its context. Its specificity is unknown. This specimen comes from a study of T cells in Graves' hyperthyroidism and ophthalmopathy. On the study more broadly: Prior to any treatment, at the point of initial diagnosis, peripheral blood was collected. Study conclusions and caveats: Most expanded thyroid clonotypes above 0.001 also appeared in blood.

Clinical symptoms, serum thyroxine, TRAb, thyroid ultrasound and orbital computed tomography informed diagnoses. RNA transcripts yielded amplified TCR beta CDR3 regions. First-round RT-PCR targeting the TCR CDR3 was performed with the HTBI primer set. MiXCR, applied by TCRdb to the multiplex PCR reads, yields one record per CDR3 protein. The table records 300,000 to 350,000 distinct CDR3 sequences, over 20% of them present only once. The TCR originated in a woman between 45 and 60 years old with Graves' hyperthyroidism. Sample: blood.

DNA of the CDR3: TGTGCCAGCAGCTTGGGGACGATCCCTGTCTCTGGGGCCAACGTCCTGACTTTC. It encodes CASSLGTIPVSGANVLTF. The V call is TRBV5-8, the J call TRBJ2-6; no firm D call. There are 18 residues in the CDR3. The germline gives CDR1 SGHTS, CDR2 YDEGEE. The germline V and J ends were trimmed by 0 bases and 0 bases, with 13 bases remaining between them.